This TCR beta chain appears in the sequencing data of a study of T cells after yellow fever vaccination. They built TCR cDNA with 5'RACE template switching, a step that put in a universal primer site and UMIs. Each CDR3 protein is one row after TCRdb ran MiXCR on the 5' RACE reads. The table lists over 300,000 distinct CDR3 sequences, 6.8% of them singletons. This clonotype was picked up a small number of times. Its antigen is undetermined. Findings of the study overall: Subsequent to the booster, the majority of primary-vaccination clones reappeared (96% CD4, approximately 90% CD8).

The clonotype was recovered from a man in his late teens or twenties who received the YFV17D yellow fever vaccine. Sample: PBMCs, taken more than 40 days after the first yellow fever vaccination.

The CDR3 loop reads CASVGYAGTDISSGANVLTF. CDR3 coding DNA: TGTGCCAGTGTGGGGTACGCCGGGACAGATATTAGCTCTGGGGCCAACGTCCTGACTTTC. This chain links TRBV28 with TRBJ2-6; 7 bases line up with TRBD1. Germline values: CDR1 MDHEN, CDR2 SYDVKM. V lost 9 bases to trimming and J lost 0 bases; unmatched junction nucleotides: 20. The CDR3 covers 20 residues.